The 25 T cell receptor beta chains below were found in one sample sequenced in a study of T-cell reconstitution after alpha-beta-depleted transplantation in children. A TCRbeta library incorporating unique molecular identifiers was prepared. A single record per CDR3 protein comes from TCRdb applying MiXCR to the PCR reads. The sample yields 150,000 to 250,000 distinct CDR3 sequences, 5.5% to 7% seen once. Sample: PBMCs, taken before TCRalphabeta/CD19-depleted stem cell transplant. The receptors shown here come from a girl under three years old with combined immunodeficiency, due to receive a stem cell transplant.

This clonotype was recorded many times. The V gene is TRBV10-3, the J gene TRBJ2-5; D is perhaps TRBD2 (5 bases). Germline loops: CDR1 ENHRY, CDR2 SYGVKD. The length of the CDR3 is 13 residues. Trimming took 7 bases from V and 2 from J, leaving 11 bases between them. CDR3 bases: TGTGCCATCAAGCCGGGGATTCAAGAGACCCAGTACTTC. It specifies CAIKPGIQETQYF.

The V gene is TRBV20-1, the J gene TRBJ2-7, with 8 bases matching TRBD2. Germline loops: CDR1 DFQATT, CDR2 SNEGSKA (reference sequence). J lost 0 bases, V lost 0 bases, and 4 bases had no gene match. This CDR3 is 15 amino acids long. CDR3 protein: CSARDSGGGSYEQYF. In DNA, the CDR3 is TGCAGTGCTAGAGATTCGGGAGGGGGCTCCTACGAGCAGTACTTC.

This clonotype has a count of ten or more. The chain has TRBV29-1 and TRBJ1-3, with D uncertain. The germline V gene encodes CDR1 SQVTM and CDR2 ANQGSEA. The CDR3 runs 14 residues. V lost 0 bases to trimming and J lost 4 bases, with 10 bases between them. The CDR3 protein is CSVEDPFIGNTIYF. The CDR3 DNA reads as TGCAGCGTTGAAGATCCCTTTATCGGAAACACCATATATTTT.

At least ten counts were recorded for this clonotype. The V call is TRBV29-1, the J call TRBJ2-2; D unresolved. Germline V gene lookup returns CDR1 SQVTM and CDR2 ANQGSEA. The CDR3 is 13 amino acids. V gave up 4 bases and J gave up 0 bases, with 6 bases separating them. CDR3 nucleotide sequence: TGCAGCGTTGGCTACACGAACACCGGGGAGCTGTTTTTT. This codes for CSVGYTNTGELFF.

This clonotype occurred many times. V and J are TRBV12-3 or TRBV12-4 and TRBJ2-7, with 10 nucleotides matching TRBD1. J was trimmed by 4 bases and V by 4 bases; bases with no gene match: 19. The CDR3 consists of 19 residues. CDR3 nucleotides: TGTGCCAGCAGTTCTAAACCGGGACAGGGGTTAGGCCCGTTGTACGAGCAGTACTTC. Residues: CASSSKPGQGLGPLYEQYF.

This clonotype was seen at least ten times. This chain connects TRBV12-3 or TRBV12-4 to TRBJ2-3; a possible D gene is TRBD1 (6 bases). Trimming pared 3 bases from V and 2 bases from J, leaving 12 bases between. This CDR3 region has 15 residues. The CDR3 sequence: CASSLGRGFTDTQYF. For the CDR3, the DNA is TGTGCCAGCAGTTTGGGCAGGGGATTCACAGATACGCAGTATTTT.

At least ten counts were recorded for this clonotype. V usage is TRBV24-1 and J usage is TRBJ2-1; TRBD1 or TRBD2 may be the D gene (6 bases each). V dropped 7 bases and J dropped 2 bases, with 14 bases sitting between them. The CDR3 extends over 15 amino acids. The V gene's germline CDR1 is KGHDR and CDR2 SFDVKD. CDR3 sequence: CATSGGGSTYNEQFF. The DNA of the CDR3 is TGTGCCACCAGCGGGGGCGGATCAACCTACAATGAGCAGTTCTTC.

At least ten counts were recorded for this clonotype. The rearrangement links TRBV7-2 to TRBJ2-2; D tentatively fits TRBD1 or TRBD2 (5 bases each). This CDR3 has 17 amino acids. The V end was cut by 4 bases, the J end by 6 bases, with 21 bases between. Germline V lookup: CDR1 SGHTA, CDR2 FQGNSA. CDR3 sequence: CASSSGTVFTGPGELFF. CDR3 sequence (DNA): TGTGCCAGCAGCTCAGGAACGGTTTTTACGGGACCCGGGGAGCTGTTTTTT.

This clonotype was seen a few times. CDR3 sequence: CASSLLGGDYNEQFF. In DNA, the CDR3 is TGTGCCAGCAGTTTACTGGGAGGCGACTACAATGAGCAGTTCTTC. The chain is built from TRBV12-3 or TRBV12-4 and TRBJ2-1, with D possibly matching TRBD2 (6 bases). This CDR3 has 15 residues. V lost 2 bases, J lost 3 bases, and 11 bases lay in between.

This clonotype has more than one count but fewer than ten. The V and J genes are TRBV29-1 and TRBJ2-4; 9 bases line up with TRBD1. Unmatched junction bases numbered 14, after V lost 4 bases and J lost 13 bases. Germline V gene data show CDR1 as SQVTM and CDR2 as ANQGSEA. This CDR3 contains 14 residues. The CDR3 DNA follows: TGCAGCGTTGCAGTCCCGGGACAGGGTATGGGGCAGTACTTC. Protein sequence: CSVAVPGQGMGQYF. The variable domain in full, completed from reference TRBV29-1 and TRBJ2-4, reads SAVISQKPSRDICQRGTSLTIQCQVDSQVTMMFWYRQQPGQSLTLIATANQGSEATYESGFVIDKFPISRPNLTFSTLTVSNMSPEDSSIYLCSVAVPGQGMGQYFGAGTRLSVL.

This clonotype appeared many times. The gene calls are TRBV12-3 or TRBV12-4 and TRBJ2-7, with unresolved D. V was clipped by 8 bases and J by 0 bases, with 11 bases between them. CDR3 length equals 13 residues. CDR3 residues: CASAVGSSYEQYF. CDR3 nucleotide sequence: TGTGCCAGCGCGGTGGGCAGCTCCTACGAGCAGTACTTC.

A few counts support this clonotype. This chain joins TRBV4-3 and TRBJ2-7; the match to TRBD1 covers 10 bases. Germline-derived CDR1 and CDR2 are LGHNA and YSLEER. This CDR3 is built from 16 residues. The trim removed 1 base at V and 1 base at J, leaving 4 bases unmatched. For the CDR3, the DNA is TGCGCCAGCAGCCAAGGCGGGACAGGGGAATCCTACGAGCAGTACTTC. Translating gives CASSQGGTGESYEQYF.

Ten or more counts support this clonotype. The V and J genes are TRBV6-2 or TRBV6-3 and TRBJ2-7, with unresolved D. Germline lookup yields CDR1 MNHEY and CDR2 SVGEGT. CDR3 length: 12 residues. With 4 bases removed from V and 0 bases from J, the gap between germline ends came to 4 bases. CDR3 sequence reads: CASSWDSYEQYF. CDR3 nucleotides: TGTGCCAGCAGTTGGGACTCCTACGAGCAGTACTTC.

This clonotype was found many times. DNA of the CDR3: TGTGCCAGCAGCTTAGTTTACGTTATGGGAAGGTTGGAGACCCAGTACTTC. Translating it yields CASSLVYVMGRLETQYF. V usage is TRBV7-2 and J usage is TRBJ2-5, with unresolved D. The CDR3 runs to 17 residues. In germline, CDR1 is SGHTA, CDR2 FQGNSA. The V end lost 1 base, the J end lost 5 bases, and 20 bases lay between the germline ends.

This clonotype was observed many times. This chain links TRBV7-2 with TRBJ2-1; maybe TRBD2 (6 bases). Trimming removed 2 bases from V and 14 bases from J, with 25 bases in between. This CDR3 region has 16 residues. Looked up from germline, CDR1 is SGHTA and CDR2 is FQGNSA. The CDR3 spells CASSLIIAVAEEDKFF. CDR3 DNA: TGTGCCAGCAGCTTAATAATAGCGGTCGCAGAAGAAGATAAGTTCTTC. Supplemented by reference TRBV7-2 and TRBJ2-1, the full variable domain reads GAGVSQSPSNKVTEKGKDVELRCDPISGHTALYWYRQSLGQGLEFLIYFQGNSAPDKSGLPSDRFSAERTGGSVSTLTIQRTQQEDSAVYLCASSLIIAVAEEDKFFGPGTRLTVL.

This clonotype has a count of ten or more. The V call is TRBV3-1, the J call TRBJ2-3, with TRBD2 as a possible D gene (6 bases). V lost 3 bases and J lost 4, with 14 bases in between. The length of the CDR3 is 15 residues. Per the germline V gene, CDR1 is LGHDT and CDR2 is YNNKEL (reference sequence). The CDR3 region has the DNA TGTGCCAGCAGCCAGGGGACGGGACTTTCAGATACGCAGTATTTT. This translates into CASSQGTGLSDTQYF.

This clonotype was picked up many times. The rearrangement uses TRBV27 and TRBJ2-7, with 9 bases identical to TRBD2. This CDR3 region has 14 residues. V shed 5 bases, J shed 5 bases, and the junction held 7 bases outside the gene matches. Germline V gene lookup returns CDR1 MNHEY and CDR2 SMNVEV (reference sequence). The CDR3 nucleotides are TGTGCCAGCAGTCCGTTAGCGGGAGAGAACGAGCAGTACTTC. This encodes CASSPLAGENEQYF.

The chain is built from TRBV7-2 and TRBJ2-7, with TRBD2 as a possible D gene (6 bases). CDR3 length: 12 residues. Germline V gene sequence: CDR1 SGHTA, CDR2 FQGNSA. V was clipped by 6 bases and J by 13 bases, with 19 bases between them. The CDR3 nucleotides are TGTGCCAGCAGTGACCCCTTCGGGAGTCGTTACTTC. Translated, it gives CASSDPFGSRYF.

This clonotype was found many times. This chain joins TRBV7-9 and TRBJ1-1; D is uncertain. V lost 5 bases to trimming and J lost 5 bases, with 15 bases between them. This CDR3 spans 14 amino acids. CDR1 and CDR2 (germline): SEHNR, FQNEAQ (reference sequence). The chain's CDR3 is CASSLMSDMTEAFF. The CDR3 DNA reads as TGTGCCAGCAGCCTGATGTCCGATATGACTGAAGCTTTCTTT.

Many counts were recorded for this clonotype. This chain uses TRBV4-1 with TRBJ2-7; D is perhaps TRBD1 (5 bases). Germline CDR1 MGHRA, CDR2 YSYEKL. This CDR3 spans 15 amino acids. Trimming removed 1 base from V and 7 bases from J, with 17 bases in between. CDR3 sequence reads: CASSQVTGSPGEQYF. CDR3 DNA sequence: TGCGCCAGCAGCCAAGTTACAGGCAGCCCTGGGGAGCAGTACTTC.

This clonotype was recorded at least ten times. V is TRBV3-1 and J is TRBJ1-1; D gene uncertain. Germline V gives CDR1 LGHDT, CDR2 YNNKEL (reference sequence). Trimming shortened V by 1 base and J by 5 bases, and 11 bases separated the two germline ends. The CDR3 covers 14 residues. The CDR3 DNA is TGTGCCAGCAGCCAAGCAGAATGGGGTACTGAAGCTTTCTTT. It encodes CASSQAEWGTEAFF.

V and J are TRBV21-1 and TRBJ2-1; TRBD1, the table's D call, lacks a check against the DNA. TRBV21-1 is annotated as a pseudogene. The CDR3 is 16 amino acids. The CDR3 region is CASSTPGQGAYNEQFF. The CDR3 coding sequence is TGTGCCAGCAGCACACCGGGACAGGGGGCCTACAATGAGCAGTTCTTC.

This clonotype has only a few counts. The V and J genes are TRBV12-3 or TRBV12-4 and TRBJ1-5, with 9 nucleotides matching TRBD1. This CDR3 contains 15 residues. J lost 9 bases, V lost 1 base, and 7 bases had no gene match. The CDR3 spells CASSLGGQGDWPQHF. The CDR3 bases are TGTGCCAGCAGTTTAGGGGGACAGGGAGATTGGCCCCAGCATTTT.

There are many counts of this clonotype. The chain uses TRBV11-1 and TRBJ2-1; no reliable D call. The CDR3 is 14 amino acids. The V gene lost 2 bases and the J gene lost 1 base, with 6 bases spanning the gap. CDR1 and CDR2 from the germline V gene are SGHAT and FQDESV (reference sequence). CDR3 amino acids: CASSLQVSYNEQFF. CDR3 coding DNA: TGTGCCAGCAGCTTACAGGTGTCCTACAATGAGCAGTTCTTC.

The sample holds many counts of this clonotype. The chain couples TRBV5-1 to TRBJ2-1, with D hard to call. Germline V CDR1 and CDR2: SGHRS, YFSETQ. The V and J ends lost 0 bases and 4 bases respectively, with 11 bases between them. The length of the CDR3 is 15 residues. The CDR3 coding sequence is TGCGCCAGCAGCTTGGGGCGGCTTTTATACAATGAGCAGTTCTTC. Its protein is CASSLGRLLYNEQFF. Full variable domain (rest looked up from reference TRBV5-1 and TRBJ2-1): KAGVTQTPRYLIKTRGQQVTLSCSPISGHRSVSWYQQTPGQGLQFLFEYFSETQRNKGNFPGRFSGRQFSNSRSEMNVSTLELGDSALYLCASSLGRLLYNEQFFGPGTRLTVL.